This T cell receptor beta chain was obtained from a study of neurological immune-mediated disorders. V lost 4 bases and J lost 4, with 17 bases in between. The CDR3 has 16 amino acids. CDR1 is SGHRS and CDR2 is YFSETQ in the germline V gene. The starting material, 2 million PBMCs stored at -80 C, gave rise to the unsorted libraries. The cDNA was generated by 5'RACE with 10-nucleotide random UMIs. Per sequencing run, 15-18 subjects together gave over 180 million TCR-beta sequences. MiXCR, applied by TCRdb to the 5' RACE reads, yields one record per CDR3 protein. The table lists tens of thousands of distinct CDR3 sequences, roughly 4.4% of them singletons. Study-wide results and limits: None of the CDR3 amino acid sequences in expanded clones turned up in more than one subject, which points to private repertoires in all groups.

This clonotype showed up many times. The antigen remains unidentified. The chain employs TRBV5-1 and TRBJ2-2; maybe TRBD2 (6 bases). The sequencing input was PBMCs. This clonotype was obtained from a man between 18 and 35 years old in good health. CDR3 sequence reads: CASSPGGGSATGELFF. Here the CDR3 DNA reads TGCGCCAGCAGCCCAGGTGGAGGGTCGGCCACCGGGGAGCTGTTTTTT.